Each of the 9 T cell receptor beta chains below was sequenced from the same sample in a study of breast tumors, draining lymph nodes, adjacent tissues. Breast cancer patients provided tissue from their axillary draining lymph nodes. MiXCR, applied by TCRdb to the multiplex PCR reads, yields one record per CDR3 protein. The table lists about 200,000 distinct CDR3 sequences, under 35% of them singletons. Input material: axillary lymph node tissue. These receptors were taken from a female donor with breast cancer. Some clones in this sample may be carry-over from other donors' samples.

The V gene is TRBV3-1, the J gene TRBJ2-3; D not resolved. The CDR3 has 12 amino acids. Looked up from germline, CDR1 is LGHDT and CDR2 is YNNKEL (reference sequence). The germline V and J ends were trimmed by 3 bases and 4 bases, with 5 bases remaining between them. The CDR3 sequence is CASSHSADTQYF. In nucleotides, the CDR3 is TGTGCCAGCAGCCATTCAGCAGATACGCAGTATTTT.

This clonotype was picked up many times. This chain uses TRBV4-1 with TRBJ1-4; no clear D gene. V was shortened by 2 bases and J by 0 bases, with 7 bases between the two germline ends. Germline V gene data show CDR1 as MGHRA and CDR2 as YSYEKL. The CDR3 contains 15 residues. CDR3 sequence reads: CASSQLTATNEKLFF. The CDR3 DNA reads TGCGCCAGCAGCCAATTGACGGCAACTAATGAAAAACTGTTTTTT.

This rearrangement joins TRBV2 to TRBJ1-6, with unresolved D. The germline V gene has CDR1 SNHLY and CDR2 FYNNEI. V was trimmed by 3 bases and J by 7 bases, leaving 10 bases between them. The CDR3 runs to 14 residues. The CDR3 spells CASSDTGWNSPLHF. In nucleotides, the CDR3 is TGTGCCAGCAGTGACACGGGCTGGAATTCACCCCTCCACTTT.

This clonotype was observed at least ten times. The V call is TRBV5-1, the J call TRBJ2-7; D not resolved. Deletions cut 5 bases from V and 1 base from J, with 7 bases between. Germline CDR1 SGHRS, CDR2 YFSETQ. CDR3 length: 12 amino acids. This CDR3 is CASRRLSYEQYF. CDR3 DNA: TGCGCCAGCAGACGGCTGTCCTACGAGCAGTACTTC.

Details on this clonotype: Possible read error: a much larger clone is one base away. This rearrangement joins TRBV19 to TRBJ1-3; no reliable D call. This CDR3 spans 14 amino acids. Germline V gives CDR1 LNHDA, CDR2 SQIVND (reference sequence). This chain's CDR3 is CASSIRGTGNTTYF. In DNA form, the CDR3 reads TGTGCCAGTAGTATACGTGGTACTGGAAACACCACATATTTT.

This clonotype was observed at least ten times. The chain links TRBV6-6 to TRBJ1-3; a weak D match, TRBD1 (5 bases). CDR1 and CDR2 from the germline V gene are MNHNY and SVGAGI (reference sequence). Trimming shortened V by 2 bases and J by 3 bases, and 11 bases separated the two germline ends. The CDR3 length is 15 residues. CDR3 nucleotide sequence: TGTGCCAGCAGTTACGGCAGGGTAGATGGAAACACCATATATTTT. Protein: CASSYGRVDGNTIYF.

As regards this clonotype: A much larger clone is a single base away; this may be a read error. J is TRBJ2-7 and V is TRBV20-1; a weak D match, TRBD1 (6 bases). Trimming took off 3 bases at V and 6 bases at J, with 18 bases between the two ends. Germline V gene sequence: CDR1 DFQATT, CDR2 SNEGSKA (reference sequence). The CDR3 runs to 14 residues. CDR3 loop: CSASGQYKGSEQYF. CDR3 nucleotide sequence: TGCAGTGCTAGCGGACAGTACAAGGGCTCCGAGCAGTACTTC.

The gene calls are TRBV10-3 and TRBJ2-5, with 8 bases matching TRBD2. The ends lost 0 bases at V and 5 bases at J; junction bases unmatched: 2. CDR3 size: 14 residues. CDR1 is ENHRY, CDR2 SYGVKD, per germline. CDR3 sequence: CAISESGLGETQYF. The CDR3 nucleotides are TGTGCCATCAGTGAGTCGGGACTAGGCGAGACCCAGTACTTC.

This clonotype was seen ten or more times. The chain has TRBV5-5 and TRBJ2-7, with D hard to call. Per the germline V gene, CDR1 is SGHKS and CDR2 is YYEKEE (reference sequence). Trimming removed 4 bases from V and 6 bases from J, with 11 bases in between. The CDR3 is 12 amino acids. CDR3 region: CASSPDVAEQYF. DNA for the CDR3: TGTGCCAGCAGCCCGGACGTCGCCGAGCAGTACTTC.